This T cell receptor beta chain originates from a study of T cell clonotyping in hematopoietic cell transplantation. Overall study results and limits: Higher Inverse Simpson Index values in graft donor and pretransplant recipient predicted broader posttransplant TCR diversity. CD4 and CD8 repertoire contributions could not be separated without sorting. Pathologically expanded recipient clonotypes increased progressively from day 30 to day 180 as diversity fell.

Clones were read by immunoSEQ multiplex PCR, and TCRdb kept only the in-frame ones, dropping some. Here the sample spans roughly 11,000 clones, around 90% being singletons. Comments on this clone: The antigen is unknown.

This CDR3 is 13 amino acids long. V was clipped by 2 bases and J by 10 bases, with 14 bases between them. Germline values: CDR1 MNHEY, CDR2 SVGAGI. The chain joins TRBV6-5 to TRBJ1-1; TRBD1 might be the D (5 bases). The sample was peripheral blood mononuclear cells. The TCR comes from a woman between 50 and 59 years old in good health. Some clones in this sample may be carry-over from other donors' samples. In nucleotides, the CDR3 is TGTGCCAGCAGTTACGACAACCCTAGGGGAGCTTTCTTT. Translation gives CASSYDNPRGAFF.